Each of the 8 T cell receptor beta chains below was sequenced from the same sample in a study of blood T cell repertoires in COVID-19. Using immunoSEQ multiplex PCR, the repertoire was profiled, and TCRdb retains in-frame clones only, with some absent. The sample lists around 70,000 clones, about 86% occurring once. Source material: peripheral blood. Every receptor here comes from an elderly woman with active or convalescent COVID-19.

This sequence joins TRBV9 and TRBJ1-6; D might be TRBD1 (6 bases). CDR3 length: 14 amino acids. Deletions cut 3 bases from V and 7 bases from J, with 11 bases between. Germline lookup yields CDR1 SGDLS and CDR2 YYNGEE. CDR3 nucleotide sequence: TGTGCCAGCAGCGGCCGAACAGGGAATTCACCCCTCCACTTT. Translating it yields CASSGRTGNSPLHF.

CDR3 sequence: CASSRDSSYNEQFF. For the CDR3, the DNA is TGTGCCAGCTCACGGGACAGCTCCTACAATGAGCAGTTCTTC. The V and J genes are TRBV18 and TRBJ2-1; 7 positions match TRBD1. Germline CDR1 KGHSH, CDR2 LQKENI. The CDR3 contains 14 residues. After removal of 4 bases from V and 0 bases from J, the junction contained 0 bases not matched to a gene.

The V and J genes are TRBV27 and TRBJ1-2; TRBD1 might be the D (6 bases). This CDR3 spans 13 amino acids. Germline V lookup: CDR1 MNHEY, CDR2 SMNVEV (reference sequence). Trimming shortened V by 2 bases and J by 7 bases, and 11 bases separated the two germline ends. This chain's CDR3 is CASSLNRASGYTF. The CDR3 bases are TGTGCCAGCAGTTTAAACAGGGCGAGTGGCTACACCTTC.

J is TRBJ1-1 and V is TRBV7-9; maybe TRBD1 (5 bases). The germline V gene encodes CDR1 SEHNR and CDR2 FQNEAQ (reference sequence). V was trimmed by 3 bases and J by 4 bases, leaving 15 bases between them. This CDR3 has 15 residues. The CDR3 protein is CASSFSTGGTTEAFF. DNA for the CDR3: TGTGCCAGCAGCTTCAGCACGGGGGGTACCACTGAAGCTTTCTTT.

The chain uses TRBV27 and TRBJ1-6, with TRBD1 matching 7 bases. The CDR3 totals 18 residues. The junction had 13 bases not matched to a gene; V was cut back by 6 bases and J by 2 bases. The germline gives CDR1 MNHEY, CDR2 SMNVEV (reference sequence). The CDR3 is CASSRTGTALTYNSPLHF. CDR3 nucleotide sequence: TGTGCCAGCAGCCGCACGGGGACAGCCCTTACCTATAATTCACCCCTCCACTTT.

This clone was detected only a few times. This chain joins TRBV12-3 or TRBV12-4 and TRBJ1-2; possibly TRBD1 for D (5 bases). Trimming stripped 2 bases from V and 4 bases from J, with 8 bases between. The CDR3 sequence is 13 residues long. In DNA, the CDR3 is TGTGCCAGCAGTTTAACAGGTTCCTATGGCTACACCTTC. It encodes CASSLTGSYGYTF.

The CDR3 sequence is CASSYSPRTGAYGYTF. In nucleotides, the CDR3 is TGTGCCAGCAGTTACTCACCCCGGACAGGGGCCTATGGCTACACCTTC. The rearrangement joins TRBV6-5 to TRBJ1-2; 9 positions match TRBD1. The CDR3 runs to 16 residues. CDR1 and CDR2 from the germline V gene are MNHEY and SVGAGI. The J segment lost 4 bases and the V segment lost 0 bases, leaving 6 bases of the junction unmatched.

The rearrangement joins TRBV18 to TRBJ1-5; D perhaps matches TRBD1 (6 bases). There are 17 residues in the CDR3. V shed 6 bases and J shed 5 bases, with 23 bases lying between them. The V gene's germline CDR1 is KGHSH and CDR2 LQKENI. CDR3 in amino acids: CASSPAGGGLGDQPQHF. CDR3 sequence (DNA): TGTGCCAGCTCCCCAGCGGGGGGGGGCTTGGGAGATCAGCCCCAGCATTTT.